Below are 5 T cell receptor beta chains sequenced from a single sample in a study of blood T cell repertoires in COVID-19. Sequencing was performed with immunoSEQ multiplex PCR; in TCRdb, only in-frame clones are kept and a portion is missing. The data show fewer than 200,000 clones, with more than 70% seen just once and nearly 2.5% held by the top ten. The sample taken for sequencing was peripheral blood. The receptors come from a man between 40 and 49 years old with active or convalescent COVID-19.

The J gene is TRBJ1-2, the V gene TRBV11-1; D remains unclear. The CDR3 extends over 12 amino acids. The germline CDR1 and CDR2 sequences are SGHAT and FQDESV (reference sequence). The ends were cut back, 4 bases at V and 6 bases at J, with 9 bases in the middle. CDR3 nucleotides: TGTGCCAGCAGCTCCCTACCGGATGGCTACACCTTC. This sequence encodes CASSSLPDGYTF.

This chain links TRBV5-4 with TRBJ2-5; TRBD2 matches 12 bases. The V segment lost 4 bases and the J segment 3 bases; nucleotides outside the gene matches: 4. Germline V gene data show CDR1 as SGHNT and CDR2 as YYREEE (reference sequence). This CDR3 contains 15 residues. The CDR3 bases are TGTGCCAGCAGCAGGCGGACTAGCGGGGAAGAGACCCAGTACTTC. Translation: CASSRRTSGEETQYF. The variable domain in full, with the rest retrieved from reference TRBV5-4 and TRBJ2-5, is ETGVTQSPTHLIKTRGQQVTLRCSSQSGHNTVSWYQQALGQGPQFIFQYYREEENGRGNFPPRFSGLQFPNYSSELNVNALELDDSALYLCASSRRTSGEETQYFGPGTRLLVL.

This chain uses TRBV28 with TRBJ2-6; D possibly corresponds to TRBD2 (6 bases). V lost 5 bases and J lost 0, with 17 bases in between. Germline V gene lookup returns CDR1 MDHEN and CDR2 SYDVKM. This CDR3 is 18 amino acids long. The CDR3 reads CASSNRDGTYSGANVLTF. The DNA of the CDR3 is TGTGCCAGCAGTAACCGGGACGGGACTTACTCTGGGGCCAACGTCCTGACTTTC.

The chain recombines TRBV2 with TRBJ2-7, with D perhaps matching TRBD2 (5 bases). V gave up 6 bases and J gave up 2 bases, with 14 bases separating them. The CDR3 sequence is 14 residues long. The germline CDR1 and CDR2 sequences are SNHLY and FYNNEI. This chain's CDR3 is CASRFSRGPYEQYF. DNA of the CDR3: TGTGCCAGCAGATTCAGCCGAGGGCCCTACGAGCAGTACTTC.

This chain connects TRBV7-9 to TRBJ1-1, with 7 bases aligning to TRBD1. Germline V gives CDR1 SEHNR, CDR2 FQNEAQ (reference sequence). J gave up 7 bases and V 1 base, and 12 bases lay outside the gene matches. The CDR3 length is 16 residues. The CDR3 region is CASSLGDRQYADEAFF. The CDR3 region has the DNA TGTGCCAGCAGCTTAGGGGACAGACAATATGCGGATGAAGCTTTCTTT.